Listed below are T cell receptor beta chains from one sample, sequenced in a study of OX40 agonist ivuxolimab in advanced cancers. The protocol was immunoSEQ multiplex PCR, while the TCRdb copy is restricted to in-frame clones and leaves out a portion. Of 70,000 to 95,000 clones listed, more than 75% were seen once; the top ten hold around 0.72%. The input for sequencing was CD4+ or CD8+ T cells sorted from blood, taken in a trial of the OX40 agonist ivuxolimab. Every receptor here comes from an adult with an advanced solid tumor such as melanoma, head and neck, liver or kidney cancer. Each CDR3 is given with its conserved first and last residue. A D gene is named only where the DNA matches it firmly. Only some rows state a clone size, as once, few, many or a class for expanded clones.

v_call,clone_size,cdr3_length,j_call,d_call,cdr3_aa,cdr3_nt
TRBV18,.,14,TRBJ2-7,TRBD2,CASSPIRGVYEQYF,TGTGCCAGCTCACCAATCCGGGGGGTATACGAGCAGTACTTC
TRBV18,.,14,TRBJ2-7,TRBD2,CASSPSGRKYEQYF,TGTGCCAGCTCACCAAGCGGGAGAAAGTACGAGCAGTACTTC
TRBV7-2,.,15,TRBJ1-5,.,CASSLAQGSNQPQHF,TGTGCCAGCAGCTTGGCCCAGGGTAGCAATCAGCCCCAGCATTTT
TRBV7-9,.,14,TRBJ2-3,.,CASSLAGGTDTQYF,TGTGCCAGCAGCTTAGCAGGGGGTACAGATACGCAGTATTTT
TRBV7-8,once,16,TRBJ2-1,TRBD2,CASSPTSGSSYNEQFF,TGTGCCAGCAGCCCTACTAGCGGGAGCTCCTACAATGAGCAGTTCTTC
TRBV7-2,.,15,TRBJ2-5,TRBD1,CASSLNRGGEETQYF,TGTGCCAGCAGCCTAAACAGGGGTGGCGAAGAGACCCAGTACTTC
TRBV28,.,14,TRBJ1-2,TRBD1,CASSSPGQGDGYTF,TGTGCCAGCAGTTCGCCGGGACAGGGGGATGGCTACACCTTC
TRBV18,.,19,TRBJ1-2,.,CASSPPNRQASQGNYGYTF,TGTGCCAGCTCACCCCCAAATCGACAGGCCTCGCAGGGTAACTATGGCTACACCTTC
TRBV10-3,.,18,TRBJ2-1,.,CAISEGSGTGLGHNEQFF,TGTGCCATCAGTGAGGGGTCAGGGACTGGTCTGGGCCACAATGAGCAGTTCTTC
TRBV7-3,once,15,TRBJ2-2,.,CASSPGGADTGELFF,TGTGCCAGCAGCCCAGGGGGGGCGGACACCGGGGAGCTGTTTTTT
TRBV6-5,.,11,TRBJ1-1,.,CASSSGARAFF,TGTGCCAGCAGTTCCGGGGCGCGAGCTTTCTTT
TRBV9,.,17,TRBJ2-5,.,CASSVYAGAGGQETQYF,TGTGCCAGCAGCGTCTATGCGGGGGCCGGCGGTCAAGAGACCCAGTACTTC
TRBV27,.,15,TRBJ2-7,TRBD2,CASSLGGTSSYEQYF,TGTGCCAGCAGTTTAGGCGGGACTAGCTCCTACGAGCAGTACTTC
TRBV28,.,15,TRBJ2-5,.,CASSGAGPGSETQYF,TGTGCCAGCAGTGGGGCTGGGCCGGGATCGGAGACCCAGTACTTC
TRBV7-2,once,16,TRBJ1-1,TRBD1,CASSKTGMWSDTEAFF,TGTGCCAGCAGCAAGACAGGGATGTGGTCGGACACTGAAGCTTTCTTT
TRBV6-6,.,15,TRBJ1-5,TRBD1,CASRATGGDDQPQHF,TGTGCCAGCAGAGCGACAGGGGGCGATGATCAGCCCCAGCATTTT
TRBV11-3,.,15,TRBJ2-1,.,CASSLGGGSYNEQFF,TGTGCCAGCAGCTTAGGAGGCGGCTCCTACAATGAGCAGTTCTTC
TRBV5-1,.,16,TRBJ2-2,TRBD2,CASSPVLAENTGELFF,TGCGCCAGCAGTCCTGTACTAGCGGAGAACACCGGGGAGCTGTTTTTT
TRBV5-1,.,14,TRBJ2-3,.,CASSLPASTDTQYF,TGCGCCAGCAGCTTGCCGGCTAGCACAGATACGCAGTATTTT
TRBV5-1,.,14,TRBJ2-1,.,CASSLSPVGNEQFF,TGCGCCAGCAGCTTGTCGCCAGTGGGTAATGAGCAGTTCTTC